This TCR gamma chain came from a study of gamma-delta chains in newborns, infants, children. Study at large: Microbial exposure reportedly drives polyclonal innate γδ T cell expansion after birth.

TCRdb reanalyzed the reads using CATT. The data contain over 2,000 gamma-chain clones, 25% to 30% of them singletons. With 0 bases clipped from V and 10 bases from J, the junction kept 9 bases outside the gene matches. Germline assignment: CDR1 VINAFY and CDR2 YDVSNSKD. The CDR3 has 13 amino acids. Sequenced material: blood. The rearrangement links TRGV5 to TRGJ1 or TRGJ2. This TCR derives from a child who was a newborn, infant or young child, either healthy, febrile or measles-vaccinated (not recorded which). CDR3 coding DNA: TGTGCCACCTGGGACAGGCGGGGGTGCAAGAAACTCTTT. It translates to CATWDRRGCKKLF.